A single sample gave rise to the 7 T cell receptor beta chains below, sequenced in a study of long-term antiretroviral therapy in people with HIV. Researchers report immunoSEQ v3.0 was run at survey level. Assay used: immunoSEQ multiplex PCR; TCRdb lists only in-frame clones, some missing. The table lists fewer than 30,000 clones, about four fifths of them singletons. This specimen was unsorted PBMCs, taken 0.7 years before starting antiretroviral therapy. The receptors derive from a man aged 30-40 years with HIV.

V and J are TRBV13 and TRBJ1-1; 9 bases line up with TRBD1. V lost 0 bases, J lost 4 bases, and 3 bases stayed unmatched. This CDR3 has 15 amino acids. Germline V gives CDR1 PRHDT, CDR2 FYEKMQ (reference sequence). CDR3 sequence (DNA): TGTGCCAGCAGCTTAGGAGGGACAGGGCCCACTGAAGCTTTCTTT. Its translation: CASSLGGTGPTEAFF.

The chain combines TRBV30 with TRBJ1-1, with 7 bases matching TRBD1. V lost 3 bases to trimming and J lost 0 bases; unmatched junction nucleotides: 1. Germline lookup yields CDR1 GTSNPN and CDR2 SVGIG (reference sequence). The CDR3 spans 13 residues. The CDR3, as DNA: TGTGCCTGGAGGGGACAGTTGAACACTGAAGCTTTCTTT. Protein product: CAWRGQLNTEAFF.

This sequence joins TRBV7-3 and TRBJ2-1; TRBD2 agrees at 14 bases. Germline loops: CDR1 SGHTA, CDR2 FQGTGA. Germline trimming cut 4 bases from V and 8 bases from J; bases unmatched to any gene: 7. The CDR3 loop spans 16 amino acids. The CDR3 protein is CASSSPTSGGAHEQFF. The CDR3 coding sequence is TGTGCCAGCAGCTCCCCGACTAGCGGGGGGGCCCATGAGCAGTTCTTC.

The V gene is TRBV9, the J gene TRBJ1-2, with D possibly matching TRBD1 (6 bases). Between the trimmed V and J ends, which lost 4 bases and 3 bases, there was a span of 10 bases. Germline V lookup: CDR1 SGDLS, CDR2 YYNGEE. This CDR3 has 13 residues. The CDR3 nucleotides read TGTGCCAGCAGCTCGGACAGCGACTATGGCTACACCTTC. This gives the protein CASSSDSDYGYTF.

The V gene is TRBV4-1, the J gene TRBJ2-6; a possible D gene is TRBD2 (5 bases). Trimming pared 1 base from V and 3 bases from J, leaving 16 bases between. The CDR3 is 18 amino acids. Germline CDR1 is MGHRA and CDR2 is YSYEKL. CDR3: CASSQVLWTRLGANVLTF. CDR3 DNA: TGCGCCAGCAGCCAAGTTTTATGGACTCGCCTTGGGGCCAACGTCCTGACTTTC.

This rearrangement joins TRBV27 to TRBJ1-2; 7 nucleotides match TRBD1. Germline V lookup: CDR1 MNHEY, CDR2 SMNVEV (reference sequence). V lost 2 bases, J lost 0 bases, and 3 bases stayed unmatched. CDR3 length: 15 amino acids. The CDR3 loop reads CASSLLGGSNYGYTF. CDR3 in DNA: TGTGCCAGCAGTTTACTAGGGGGCTCTAACTATGGCTACACCTTC.

V and J are TRBV10-2 and TRBJ1-1; D is uncertain. V dropped 6 bases and J dropped 1 base, with 6 bases sitting between them. The CDR3 sequence is 12 residues long. CDR1 WSHSY and CDR2 SAAADI come from the germline V gene. The chain's CDR3 is CASSPTNTEAFF. For the CDR3, the DNA is TGCGCCAGCAGCCCAACGAACACTGAAGCTTTCTTT.